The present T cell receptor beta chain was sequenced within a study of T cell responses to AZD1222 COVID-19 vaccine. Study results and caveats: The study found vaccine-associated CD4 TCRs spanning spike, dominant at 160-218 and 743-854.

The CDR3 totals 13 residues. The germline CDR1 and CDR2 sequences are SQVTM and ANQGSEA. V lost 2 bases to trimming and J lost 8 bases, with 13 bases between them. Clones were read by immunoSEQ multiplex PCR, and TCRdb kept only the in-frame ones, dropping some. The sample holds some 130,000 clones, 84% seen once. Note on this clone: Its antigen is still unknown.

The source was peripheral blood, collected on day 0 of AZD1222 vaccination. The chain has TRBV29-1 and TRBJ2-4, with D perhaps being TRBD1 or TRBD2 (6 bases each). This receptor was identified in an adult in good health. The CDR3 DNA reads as TGCAGCGTTGAATCGGGGGCTAGAGACATTCAGTACTTC. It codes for CSVESGARDIQYF.